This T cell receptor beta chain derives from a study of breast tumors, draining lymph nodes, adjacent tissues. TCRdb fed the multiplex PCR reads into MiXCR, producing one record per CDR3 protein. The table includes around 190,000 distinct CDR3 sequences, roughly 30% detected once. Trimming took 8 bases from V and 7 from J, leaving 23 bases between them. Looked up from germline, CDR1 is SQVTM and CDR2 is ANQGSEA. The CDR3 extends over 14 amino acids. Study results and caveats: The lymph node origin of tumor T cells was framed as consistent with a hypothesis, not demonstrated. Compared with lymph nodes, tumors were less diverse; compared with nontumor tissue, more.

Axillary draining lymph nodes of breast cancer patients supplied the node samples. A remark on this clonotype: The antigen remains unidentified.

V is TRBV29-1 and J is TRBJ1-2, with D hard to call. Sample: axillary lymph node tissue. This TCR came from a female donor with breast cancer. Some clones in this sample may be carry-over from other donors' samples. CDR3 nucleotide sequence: TGCAGCTTACCGGGCTACGACGTTCCCCTTGGCTACACCTTC. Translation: CSLPGYDVPLGYTF.